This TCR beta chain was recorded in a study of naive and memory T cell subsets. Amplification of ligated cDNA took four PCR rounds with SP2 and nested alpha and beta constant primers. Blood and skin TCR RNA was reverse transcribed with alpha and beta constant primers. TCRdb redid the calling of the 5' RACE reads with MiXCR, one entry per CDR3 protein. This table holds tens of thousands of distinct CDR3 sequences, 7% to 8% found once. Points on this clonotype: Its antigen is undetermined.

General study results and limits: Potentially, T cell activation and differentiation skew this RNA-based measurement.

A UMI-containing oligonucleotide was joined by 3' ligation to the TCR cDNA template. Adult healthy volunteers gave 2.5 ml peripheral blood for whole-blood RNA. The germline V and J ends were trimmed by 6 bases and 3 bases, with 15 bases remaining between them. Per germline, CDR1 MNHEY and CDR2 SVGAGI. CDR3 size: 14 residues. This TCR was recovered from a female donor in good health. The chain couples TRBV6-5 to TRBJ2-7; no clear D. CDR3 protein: CASSYRIFFYEQYF. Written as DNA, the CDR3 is TGTGCCAGCAGCTACAGAATATTCTTCTACGAGCAGTACTTC.